This T cell receptor beta chain was retrieved from a study of blood T cell repertoires in COVID-19. Study-wide background: Some COVID-19 samples were acute and others convalescent; all came from the United States, Italy and Spain. Nucleic acid was either cDNA or gDNA, and it came from T cells, B-cell-depleted T cells, or PBMCs.

CDR3 length: 14 amino acids. Trimming took 6 bases from V and 0 from J, leaving 8 bases between them. Germline V gene lookup returns CDR1 SNHLY and CDR2 FYNNEI. Study processing details: For nucleated cells, counts were estimated from reference gene primer amplification. This table comes from immunoSEQ multiplex PCR, and its TCRdb copy is limited to in-frame clones, with some not included. The V and J calls and clone size were taken over from that table, and D and trimming were inferred from the DNA. The table shows a few hundred thousand clones, with over 75% occurring only once. The receptor was derived from a man between 50 and 59 years old with active or convalescent COVID-19. This rearrangement joins TRBV2 to TRBJ2-2, with TRBD2 as a possible D gene (6 bases). Input material: peripheral blood. CDR3 DNA sequence: TGTGCCAGCAGCGGGAGTGCGAACACCGGGGAGCTGTTTTTT. Translating gives CASSGSANTGELFF. Full variable domain (outside the CDR3, taken from reference TRBV2 and TRBJ2-2): EPEVTQTPSHQVTQMGQEVILRCVPISNHLYFYWYRQILGQKVEFLVSFYNNEISEKSEIFDDQFSVERPDGSNFTLKIRSTKLEDSAMYFCASSGSANTGELFFGEGSRLTVL.